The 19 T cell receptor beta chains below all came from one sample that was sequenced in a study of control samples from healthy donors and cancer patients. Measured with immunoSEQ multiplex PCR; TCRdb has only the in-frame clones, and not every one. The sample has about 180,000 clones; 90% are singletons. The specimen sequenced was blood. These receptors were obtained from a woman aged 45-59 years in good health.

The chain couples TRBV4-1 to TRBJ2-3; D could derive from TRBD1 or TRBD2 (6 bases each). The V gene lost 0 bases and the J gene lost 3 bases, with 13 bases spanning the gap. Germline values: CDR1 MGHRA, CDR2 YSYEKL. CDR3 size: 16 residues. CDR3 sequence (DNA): TGCGCCAGCAGCCAAGATGGGGGGCTTGGAACAGATACGCAGTATTTT. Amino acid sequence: CASSQDGGLGTDTQYF.

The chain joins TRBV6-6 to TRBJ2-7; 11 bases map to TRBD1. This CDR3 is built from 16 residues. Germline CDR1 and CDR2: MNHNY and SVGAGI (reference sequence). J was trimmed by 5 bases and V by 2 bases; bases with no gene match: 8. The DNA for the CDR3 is TGTGCCAGCAGTTACCCAGGGACAGGGGGGGTCCACGAGCAGTACTTC. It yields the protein CASSYPGTGGVHEQYF.

CDR3 bases: TGTGCCAGCAGAGTGCAGATCTCTGGGGCCAACGTCCTGACTTTC. Protein product: CASRVQISGANVLTF. J is TRBJ2-6 and V is TRBV28; D is unresolved. From germline, CDR1 is MDHEN and CDR2 SYDVKM. V lost 6 bases and J 0 bases, leaving 9 bases between the germline ends. The CDR3 extends over 15 amino acids. Together with reference TRBV28 and TRBJ2-6, the CDR3 gives the full variable domain: DVKVTQSSRYLVKRTGEKVFLECVQDMDHENMFWYRQDPGLGLRLIYFSYDVKMKEKGDIPEGYSVSREKKERFSLILESASTNQTSMYLCASRVQISGANVLTFGAGSRLTVL.

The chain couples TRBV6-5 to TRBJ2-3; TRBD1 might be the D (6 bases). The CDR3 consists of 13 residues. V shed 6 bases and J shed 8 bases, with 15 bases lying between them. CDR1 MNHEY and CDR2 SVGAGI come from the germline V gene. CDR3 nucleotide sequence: TGTGCCAGCAGCCTCAACAGGGTCGGTACGCAGTATTTT. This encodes CASSLNRVGTQYF.

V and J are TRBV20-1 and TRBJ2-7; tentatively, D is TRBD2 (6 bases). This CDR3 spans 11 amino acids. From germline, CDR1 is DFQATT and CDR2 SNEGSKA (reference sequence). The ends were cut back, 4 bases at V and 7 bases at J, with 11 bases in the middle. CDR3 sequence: CSATRGREQYF. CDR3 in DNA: TGCAGTGCTACCCGGGGGAGGGAGCAGTACTTC.

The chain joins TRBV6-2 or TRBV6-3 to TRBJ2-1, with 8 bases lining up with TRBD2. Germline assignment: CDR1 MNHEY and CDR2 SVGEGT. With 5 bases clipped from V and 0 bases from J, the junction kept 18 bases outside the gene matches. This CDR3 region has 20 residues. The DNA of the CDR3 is TGTGCCAGCAGTAGTCCGGGACTAGGATCCCTTCTGAGCTCCTACAATGAGCAGTTCTTC. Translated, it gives CASSSPGLGSLLSSYNEQFF.

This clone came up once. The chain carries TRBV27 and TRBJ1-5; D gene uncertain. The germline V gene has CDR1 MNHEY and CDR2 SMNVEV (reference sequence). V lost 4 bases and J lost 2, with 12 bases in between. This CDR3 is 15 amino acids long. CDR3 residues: CASSSGYVGNQPQHF. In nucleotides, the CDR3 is TGTGCCAGCAGTTCCGGATATGTTGGCAATCAGCCCCAGCATTTT.

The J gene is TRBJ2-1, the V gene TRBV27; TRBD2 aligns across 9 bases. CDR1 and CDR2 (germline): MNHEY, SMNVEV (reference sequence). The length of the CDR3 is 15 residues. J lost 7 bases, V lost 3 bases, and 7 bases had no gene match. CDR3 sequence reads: CASSFSGRGGNEQFF. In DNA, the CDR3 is TGTGCCAGCAGTTTTAGCGGGAGAGGTGGGAATGAGCAGTTCTTC.

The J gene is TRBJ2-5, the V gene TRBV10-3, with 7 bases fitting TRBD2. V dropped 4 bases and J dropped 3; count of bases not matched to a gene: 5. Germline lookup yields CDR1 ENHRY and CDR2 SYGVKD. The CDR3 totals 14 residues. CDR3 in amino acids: CAISGGGLKETQYF. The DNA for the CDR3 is TGTGCCATCAGTGGGGGGGGACTAAAAGAGACCCAGTACTTC.

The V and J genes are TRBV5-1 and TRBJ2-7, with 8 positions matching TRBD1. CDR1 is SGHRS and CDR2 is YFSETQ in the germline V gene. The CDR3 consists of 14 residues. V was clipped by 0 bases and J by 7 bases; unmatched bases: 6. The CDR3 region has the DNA TGCGCCAGCAGCTTGGGACAGGGGCGGGGAGAGCAGTACTTC. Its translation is CASSLGQGRGEQYF.

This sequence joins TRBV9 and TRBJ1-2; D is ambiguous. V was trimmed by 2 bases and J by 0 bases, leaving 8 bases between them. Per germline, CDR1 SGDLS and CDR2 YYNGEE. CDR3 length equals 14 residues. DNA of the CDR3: TGTGCCAGCAGCGTTTCTACCACTAACTATGGCTACACCTTC. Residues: CASSVSTTNYGYTF. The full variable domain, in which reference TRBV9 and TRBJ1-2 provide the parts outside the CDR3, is DSGVTQTPKHLITATGQRVTLRCSPRSGDLSVYWYQQSLDQGLQFLIQYYNGEERAKGNILERFSAQQFPDLHSELNLSSLELGDSALYFCASSVSTTNYGYTFGSGTRLTVV.

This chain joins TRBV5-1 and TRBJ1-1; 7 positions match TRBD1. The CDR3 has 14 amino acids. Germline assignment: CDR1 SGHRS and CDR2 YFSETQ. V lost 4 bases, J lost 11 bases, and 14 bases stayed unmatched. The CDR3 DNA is TGCGCCAGCAGCGAGGGGACAGCGGGGTTAGGGGCTTTCTTT. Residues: CASSEGTAGLGAFF. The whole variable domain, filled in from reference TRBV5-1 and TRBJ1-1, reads KAGVTQTPRYLIKTRGQQVTLSCSPISGHRSVSWYQQTPGQGLQFLFEYFSETQRNKGNFPGRFSGRQFSNSRSEMNVSTLELGDSALYLCASSEGTAGLGAFFGQGTRLTVV.

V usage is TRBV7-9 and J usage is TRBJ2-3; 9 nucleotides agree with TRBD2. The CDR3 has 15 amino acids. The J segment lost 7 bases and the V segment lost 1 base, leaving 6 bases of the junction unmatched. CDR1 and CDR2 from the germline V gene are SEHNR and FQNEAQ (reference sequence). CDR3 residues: CASSLVLAGANTQYF. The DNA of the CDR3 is TGTGCCAGCAGCTTAGTATTAGCGGGGGCAAATACGCAGTATTTT.

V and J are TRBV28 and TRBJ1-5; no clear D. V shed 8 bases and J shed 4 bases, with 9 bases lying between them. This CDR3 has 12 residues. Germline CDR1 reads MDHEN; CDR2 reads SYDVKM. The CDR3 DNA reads TGTGCCAGCGGGAGTATTAATCAGCCCCAGCATTTT. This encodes CASGSINQPQHF.

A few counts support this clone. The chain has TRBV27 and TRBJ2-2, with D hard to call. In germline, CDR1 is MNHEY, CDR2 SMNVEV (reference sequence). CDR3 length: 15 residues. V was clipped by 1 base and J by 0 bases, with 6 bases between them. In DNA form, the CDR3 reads TGTGCCAGCAGTTTATACAGATCGAACACCGGGGAGCTGTTTTTT. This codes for CASSLYRSNTGELFF.

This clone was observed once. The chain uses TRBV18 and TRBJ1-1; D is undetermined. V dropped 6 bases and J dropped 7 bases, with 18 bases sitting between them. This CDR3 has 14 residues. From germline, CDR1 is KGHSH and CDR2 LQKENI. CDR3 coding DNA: TGTGCCAGCTCTCCCCCTAATGTCCCGGGTGAAGCTTTCTTT. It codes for CASSPPNVPGEAFF.

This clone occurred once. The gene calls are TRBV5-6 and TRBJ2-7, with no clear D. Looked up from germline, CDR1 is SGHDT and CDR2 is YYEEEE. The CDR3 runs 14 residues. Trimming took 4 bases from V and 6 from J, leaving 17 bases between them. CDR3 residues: CASSQIGPALEQYF. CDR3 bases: TGTGCCAGCAGCCAAATAGGGCCTGCCCTCGAGCAGTACTTC.

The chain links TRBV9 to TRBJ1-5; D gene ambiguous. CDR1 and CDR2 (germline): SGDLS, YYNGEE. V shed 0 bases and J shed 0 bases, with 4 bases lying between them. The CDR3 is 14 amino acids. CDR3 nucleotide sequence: TGTGCCAGCAGCGTAGGGGATAGCAATCAGCCCCAGCATTTT. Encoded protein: CASSVGDSNQPQHF.

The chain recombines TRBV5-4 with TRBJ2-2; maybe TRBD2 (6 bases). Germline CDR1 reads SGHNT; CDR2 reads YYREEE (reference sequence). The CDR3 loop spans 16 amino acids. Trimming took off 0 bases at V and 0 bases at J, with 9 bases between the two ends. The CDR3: CASSLAWGANTGELFF. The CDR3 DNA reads TGTGCCAGCAGCTTGGCCTGGGGGGCGAACACCGGGGAGCTGTTTTTT.